Below, 10 T cell receptor beta chains from the same sample are listed, as sequenced in a study of blood T cell repertoires in COVID-19. Clones were sequenced by immunoSEQ multiplex PCR, and TCRdb holds only the in-frame ones, with some missing. The sample has 150,000 to 200,000 clones; around 86% are singletons. Input material: peripheral blood. The receptors come from a middle-aged man with active or convalescent COVID-19.

The chain recombines TRBV28 with TRBJ2-6; D possibly corresponds to TRBD2 (5 bases). Trimming cost V 6 bases and J 2 bases, with 17 bases left between them. The CDR3 has 17 amino acids. CDR1 and CDR2 from the germline V gene are MDHEN and SYDVKM. CDR3 in amino acids: CASSWALGMAGANVLTF. CDR3 coding DNA: TGTGCCAGCAGCTGGGCCCTCGGGATGGCTGGGGCCAACGTCCTGACTTTC. The entire variable domain, with the rest obtained from reference TRBV28 and TRBJ2-6, is as follows: DVKVTQSSRYLVKRTGEKVFLECVQDMDHENMFWYRQDPGLGLRLIYFSYDVKMKEKGDIPEGYSVSREKKERFSLILESASTNQTSMYLCASSWALGMAGANVLTFGAGSRLTVL.

A few counts support this clone. The V gene is TRBV5-6, the J gene TRBJ1-2; no clear D gene. V was trimmed by 1 base and J by 3 bases, leaving 13 bases between them. The CDR3 sequence is 15 residues long. The germline CDR1 and CDR2 sequences are SGHDT and YYEEEE. The DNA of the CDR3 is TGTGCCAGCAGCTTGCTAGAGGTGCTAGACTATGGCTACACCTTC. Protein: CASSLLEVLDYGYTF.

J is TRBJ1-2 and V is TRBV7-2; 7 bases align to TRBD1. V trimming: 4 bases; J trimming: 4 bases; junction bases outside the gene matches: 6. The CDR3 spans 14 residues. Germline CDR1 is SGHTA and CDR2 is FQGNSA. This CDR3 is CASSSEAGGYGYTF. The CDR3 DNA sequence: TGTGCCAGCAGCTCCGAGGCAGGGGGCTATGGCTACACCTTC.

This rearrangement joins TRBV2 to TRBJ1-1; the D gene is possibly TRBD1 (6 bases). V was cut by 6 bases and J by 7 bases, with 12 bases left in between. The CDR3 runs to 12 residues. The germline V gene has CDR1 SNHLY and CDR2 FYNNEI. The CDR3 region has the DNA TGTGCCAGCAGCATAACAGGGCTTGAAGCTTTCTTT. This sequence encodes CASSITGLEAFF. The full variable domain, in which reference TRBV2 and TRBJ1-1 provide the parts outside the CDR3, is EPEVTQTPSHQVTQMGQEVILRCVPISNHLYFYWYRQILGQKVEFLVSFYNNEISEKSEIFDDQFSVERPDGSNFTLKIRSTKLEDSAMYFCASSITGLEAFFGQGTRLTVV.

The rearrangement uses TRBV18 and TRBJ2-7; D call uncertain. This CDR3 contains 14 residues. Germline CDR1 is KGHSH and CDR2 is LQKENI. With 1 base removed from V and 5 bases from J, the gap between germline ends came to 12 bases. CDR3 nucleotide sequence: TGTGCCAGCTCACCACGTCAGGATTTCGACGAGCAGTACTTC. It yields the protein CASSPRQDFDEQYF.

CDR3: CASSLKQVTNTEAFF. CDR3 DNA: TGTGCCAGCAGTTTGAAACAGGTGACCAACACTGAAGCTTTCTTT. The chain links TRBV28 to TRBJ1-1; D is perhaps TRBD1 (5 bases). The CDR3 is made up of 15 amino acids. Trimming left V 3 bases short and J 2 bases short, with 13 bases between. Germline lookup yields CDR1 MDHEN and CDR2 SYDVKM. Full variable domain (missing parts from reference TRBV28 and TRBJ1-1): DVKVTQSSRYLVKRTGEKVFLECVQDMDHENMFWYRQDPGLGLRLIYFSYDVKMKEKGDIPEGYSVSREKKERFSLILESASTNQTSMYLCASSLKQVTNTEAFFGQGTRLTVV.

The V and J genes are TRBV5-1 and TRBJ2-3; unclear D gene. Trimming cost V 2 bases and J 2 bases, with 9 bases left between them. Germline values: CDR1 SGHRS, CDR2 YFSETQ. CDR3 length: 14 residues. The CDR3 region is CASSLSLFTDTQYF. The CDR3 region has the DNA TGCGCCAGCAGCTTAAGTCTATTCACAGATACGCAGTATTTT.

The V call is TRBV6-2 or TRBV6-3, the J call TRBJ2-1, with 9 nucleotides matching TRBD2. The ends lost 4 bases at V and 0 bases at J; junction bases unmatched: 13. Germline loops: CDR1 MNHEY, CDR2 SVGEGT. This CDR3 is built from 19 residues. The CDR3 DNA reads TGTGCCAGCAGTTGGCAGCTAGCGGGGCCTTCGAGCTCCTACAATGAGCAGTTCTTC. Protein: CASSWQLAGPSSSYNEQFF.

This clone appeared once. The chain couples TRBV5-4 to TRBJ2-3; 8 nucleotides match TRBD2. The V segment lost 1 base and the J segment 5 bases; nucleotides outside the gene matches: 9. Germline values: CDR1 SGHNT, CDR2 YYREEE (reference sequence). The CDR3 length is 16 residues. CDR3 amino acids: CASSLPAGDNIDTQYF. The CDR3 region has the DNA TGTGCCAGCAGCTTGCCAGCGGGGGATAATATAGATACGCAGTATTTT.

The chain recombines TRBV7-5 with TRBJ1-4; TRBD1 is the table's D call, not checked against the DNA. TRBV7-5 is labeled a pseudogene. This CDR3 is built from 12 residues. The CDR3 DNA reads TGTGCCAGAAGCCATAGGACAGGGACCACTGTTTTT. Translation gives CARSHRTGTTVF.